This T cell receptor beta chain was captured in a study of spatial heterogeneity in lung cancer. About the study: The count of detected beta-chain sequences consistently exceeded that of alpha-chain sequences.

Time point denoted: sample taken at primary tumor resection. Samples were donated by 72 untreated early-stage non-small cell lung cancer patients. Sequencing was performed on whole RNA extracted from tumor and nontumor lung tissue, or from frozen PBMC, and the material was left unsorted. One entry per CDR3 protein results from TCRdb running MiXCR on the 5' RACE reads. The table lists tens of thousands of distinct CDR3 sequences, less than 8.5% of them singletons, with roughly 28% in the top ten. CDR3 length: 15 residues. V trimming: 5 bases; J trimming: 8 bases; junction bases outside the gene matches: 9. Germline loops: CDR1 KGHSH, CDR2 LQKENI. This clonotype occurred many times.

Material: PBMCs, obtained at surgery. The genes are TRBV18 and TRBJ1-6; 7 positions match TRBD1. This TCR came from a female donor with early-stage non-small cell lung cancer. CDR3 in DNA: TGTGCCAGCTCAGACAGGGCCCTTCTTGATTCACCCCTCCACTTT. It yields the protein CASSDRALLDSPLHF.